This T cell receptor (beta chain) was recorded in a study of blood T cells in healthy people across ages (dated by TCRdb to 2013 to 2016). General notes on the study: In model experiments, template switching captured roughly one uniquely barcoded TCR beta cDNA molecule for every two T cells. Using deep sequencing normalized with unique cDNA molecular identifiers, the study measured how TCR beta repertoire diversity changes with age. Four age groups were formed from the donors: young (average approximately 17 years), middle-aged (approximately 41), aged (roughly 58) and long-lived (82). The study analyzed two additional independent replicas of 1 million unique cDNA reads from the same blood draw for two donors, one aged 18 to 30 and one aged 80 or older.

Taken from the germline V gene, the CDR1 and CDR2 loops are MDHEN and SYDVKM. V was cut back by 5 bases and J by 5 bases, leaving a gap of 15 bases between them. The CDR3 covers 15 residues, taking in both the cysteine and the phenylalanine. CDR3 DNA is the only sequence kept; it has 45 bases, read in frame from the first base. Study-wide findings and limitations: Conclusive comparison of naive and antigen-experienced compartments was prevented by the profiling of bulk unsorted PBMCs. Observed TCR beta diversity per million T cells fell roughly linearly with age, and a significant reduction was already apparent by age around 44. A strong correlation was found between observed TCR beta diversity and the percentage of naive T cells measured by flow cytometry. The long-lived group showed more naive CD4+ T cells, fewer expanded clones and increased TCR diversity than the aged group, suggesting age selection. Total diversity estimates from one million sequenced T cells were considered lower bounds and underestimates. The CMV infection status of donors was not known, potentially confounding age-related changes in expanded clonotypes.

Donors were a few dozen systemically healthy Caucasian individuals from Russia aged roughly 6 to 100 years. Around 9.7 milliliters of peripheral blood were collected from each donor into EDTA-treated Vacutainer tubes. Ficoll-Paque density-gradient centrifugation was used to isolate PBMCs, with at least 7 million per sample. Total RNA, at least 5 micrograms per sample, was extracted from PBMCs with Trizol reagent. Naive CD45RAhigh/CD27high T cell percentages were measured by flow cytometry on a PBMC aliquot from every donor. Libraries were made using 5' RACE. Sequencing took place on an Illumina HiSeq 2500. A second about 7 to 11 cycle PCR used a sample-barcoded 5' primer and a J-beta primer mix. Each TCR beta cDNA molecule received a unique molecular identifier from a template-switch 5' adaptor carrying 12 random nucleotides. Each sample yielded at least 3 million CDR3-containing paired-end reads. The Mint cDNA synthesis kit, primed by a TRBC-specific oligonucleotide, was used to synthesize first-strand cDNA from all RNA. After uracil-DNA glycosylase treatment, a first 18-cycle PCR used universal primers M1SS and BC2_uni_R on all cDNA. On the study's bioinformatics: Normalization of each sample was performed by random selection of 1 million high-quality reads, each carrying a distinct molecular identifier. Instead of being binned into consensus sequences, reads with shared molecular identifiers were discarded. MiTCR, set to a Q25 quality threshold and the strictest error-elimination algorithm, was used for CDR3 identification, clonotype clustering and error correction. Lower-bound total TCR beta diversity was estimated with a nonparametric unseen species model using Euler transformation. Through fastp at Q25 and MiXCR, TCRdb rebuilt clones from the public reads, retaining in-frame beta chains. CDR3 protein duplicates are merged, each entry listing the most common genes and DNA. These V and J calls rely on TCRdb rather than the paper's analysis. In all, the sample holds about 800,000 distinct CDR3 sequences, and 25% of those were seen once. In total, the top ten clones hold under 4.5% of the sample.

This clonotype showed up just a few times. Its antigen remains undetermined. No base quality information exists; no much larger clone differs at one position. The same specimen was also included in a second study, on T cells of mothers and their children. The second study's paper adds: Donors were nine systemically healthy Caucasian individuals: three mothers and their six children. cDNA synthesis consumed the entire amount of extracted RNA, loaded at around 1.5 ug RNA in each 15 ul reaction. In the second PCR, the M1S primer introduced both the sample barcodes and 2-4 random nucleotides. Over 9 million TCR beta CDR3 reads came from each mother, compared with some 3 million reads from each child. TCR recombination output is similarly shaped by thymic selection in related and unrelated pairs, with a minor effect exerted by inherited differences. Normalized repertoire overlap was always slightly but never significantly higher in related than unrelated mother-child pairs. No persistent microchimeric T cell clones were found, with a detection sensitivity of approximately 100 clones per million clonotypes. In the study, deep NGS was used to compare the TCR beta repertoires of mothers and children, and features distinguishing related mother-child pairs from unrelated individuals were sought. Mothers averaged roughly 40 +/- 4 years of age and children averaged around 10 +/- 4 years. After adapter ligation with NEBNext reagents, the libraries were sequenced on Illumina HiSeq 2000 with 100+100 nt paired-end reads. To avoid cross-contamination, the mother libraries and the child libraries were prepared a month apart and sequenced in separate runs. Each donor had between about 500,000 and 2,100,000 distinct TCR beta clonotypes identified. Naive TCR beta clonotypes were estimated from low-frequency clonotypes matched to each donor's FACS-determined naive share, without sorting.

The chain joins TRBV28 to TRBJ1-4; the D gene is perhaps TRBD1, from 5 matching bases. This clonotype originated in a boy younger than 18 in good health. Sequencing was performed on blood. The CDR3 protein is CASSTSDRLNEKLFF. DNA sequence: TGTGCCAGCAGTACCAGCGACAGACTCAATGAAAAACTGTTTTTT.